This TCR beta chain came from a study of Ad26.COV2.S vaccination and SARS-CoV-2 variants. Study results and limitations: Substantial response breadth was reportedly seen for spike-specific CD8+ and CD4+ T cells after vaccination.

Germline assignment: CDR1 SGHTA and CDR2 FQGNSA. The length of the CDR3 is 11 residues. V gave up 5 bases and J gave up 8 bases, with 9 bases separating them. TCRdb's table, derived via immunoSEQ multiplex PCR, lists solely in-frame clones and lacks some. The table records roughly 680,000 clones, more than 70% of them present only once. The treatment: approximately 18 received Ad26.COV2.S at low or high dose, single or two shots; about 5 received placebo; per-sample allocation not given. On day 63 after the first injection, vaccine and placebo recipients gave samples. Vaccination used an Ad26 vector expressing Wuhan-strain SARS-CoV-2 spike. Comments on this clone: Its target is unknown.

The V call is TRBV7-2, the J call TRBJ1-2; the D gene is possibly TRBD1 (5 bases). This sample comprised peripheral blood, obtained in a trial of Ad26.COV2.S vaccine versus placebo. This sequence originates from a person between 18 and 60 years old who received the Ad26.COV2.S COVID-19 vaccine or a placebo. CDR3 sequence: CASSTRGGYTF. CDR3 DNA sequence: TGTGCCAGCAGCACTAGGGGCGGCTACACCTTC.